Listed below are T cell receptor beta chains from one sample, sequenced in a study of blood T cell repertoires in COVID-19. TCRdb keeps only in-frame clones here, not all; method: immunoSEQ multiplex PCR. The table records 250,000 to 350,000 clones, 90% of them present only once. Specimen: PBMCs or T cells enriched from blood (not recorded which). Receptor source: a woman under 30 with acute COVID-19. The CDR3 runs from the conserved cysteine through the conserved F or W. The D gene is left open where the match is weak. The listing skips clone size in some rows; elsewhere it reads once, few, many or a size class.

TRBJ2-5,TRBV24-1,TRBD1,once,CATSDLGQGEETQYF,TGTGCCACCAGTGATTTGGGCCAGGGGGAGGAGACCCAGTACTTC
TRBJ2-1,TRBV19,-,-,CASSTRGGSSYNEQFF,TGTGCCAGTAGTACCAGAGGTGGGAGCTCCTACAATGAGCAGTTCTTC
TRBJ2-3,TRBV18,TRBD1,few,CASSKEQGASDTQYF,TGTGCCAGCTCAAAGGAACAGGGGGCATCAGATACGCAGTATTTT
TRBJ1-6,TRBV10-3,-,-,CATQGRIVDNSPLHF,TGTGCCACCCAGGGGAGAATCGTAGATAATTCACCCCTCCACTTT
TRBJ1-4,TRBV27,TRBD1,-,CASSSWTGGQVKLFF,TGTGCCAGCAGTTCGTGGACAGGAGGCCAAGTAAAACTGTTTTTT
TRBJ2-2,TRBV7-8,TRBD2,-,CASSTLASGIGELFF,TGTGCCAGCAGCACCCTTGCTAGCGGGATCGGGGAGCTGTTTTTT
TRBJ1-1,TRBV18,-,-,CASSPSPVVNTEAFF,TGTGCCAGCTCACCTTCTCCGGTAGTAAACACTGAAGCTTTCTTT
TRBJ1-1,TRBV5-1,TRBD1,-,CASSREGRGETEAFF,TGCGCCAGCAGCCGTGAGGGCAGGGGGGAGACTGAAGCTTTCTTT
TRBJ2-1,TRBV28,-,few,CASRGAPHDEQFF,TGTGCCAGCAGAGGGGCCCCTCACGATGAGCAGTTCTTC
TRBJ1-3,TRBV19,TRBD1,-,CASSSSGTGQRNTIYF,TGTGCCAGTAGCTCATCCGGGACAGGGCAAAGAAACACCATATATTTT
TRBJ2-1,TRBV29-1,TRBD2,-,CSQGLAGVQNEQFF,TGCAGCCAAGGACTAGCGGGAGTACAAAATGAGCAGTTCTTC
TRBJ2-7,TRBV28,TRBD1,-,CASSYRRTGLGEQYF,TGTGCCAGCAGTTATCGGCGGACAGGGTTGGGGGAGCAGTACTTC
TRBJ2-1,TRBV4-3,-,-,CASSQVTENEQFF,TGCGCCAGCAGCCAAGTTACCGAGAATGAGCAGTTCTTC
TRBJ2-7,TRBV11-3,-,-,CASSLVGPDNYEQYF,TGTGCCAGCAGCTTAGTGGGTCCCGACAACTACGAGCAGTACTTC
TRBJ1-4,TRBV7-6,-,-,CASSLNPGRNEKLFF,TGTGCCAGCAGCTTAAACCCAGGGAGGAATGAAAAACTGTTTTTT
TRBJ2-1,TRBV11-2,-,-,CASDAGTFNNEQFF,TGTGCCAGCGACGCGGGAACTTTCAACAATGAGCAGTTCTTC
TRBJ2-7,TRBV5-6,TRBD2,-,CASSSLGTSGYEQYF,TGTGCCAGCAGCTCCCTCGGGACTAGCGGCTACGAGCAGTACTTC
TRBJ2-3,TRBV30,TRBD1,-,CASTDRVGDTQYF,TGTGCCTCCACGGACAGGGTGGGGGATACGCAGTATTTT
TRBJ2-7,TRBV9,TRBD2,-,CASSVDASGNYEQYF,TGTGCCAGCAGCGTAGACGCTAGCGGGAATTACGAGCAGTACTTC
TRBJ2-3,TRBV7-2,-,few,CASSLVLYGDTQYF,TGTGCCAGCAGCTTAGTCCTATATGGTGATACGCAGTATTTT
TRBJ2-5,TRBV5-1,TRBD2,-,CASSLTSGSGETQYF,TGCGCCAGCAGCTTGACTAGCGGGAGCGGAGAGACCCAGTACTTC
TRBJ1-5,TRBV27,TRBD1,-,CASRDRGRSQPQHF,TGTGCCAGCAGGGACAGGGGGCGCAGTCAGCCCCAGCATTTT
TRBJ2-7,TRBV10-2,-,once,CASSSGLAYEQYF,TGCGCCAGCAGCTCGGGACTGGCCTACGAGCAGTACTTC
TRBJ2-7,TRBV6-2/TRBV6-3,-,few,CASSYPSTGPYEQYF,TGTGCCAGCAGTTACCCGTCGACAGGACCCTACGAGCAGTACTTC
TRBJ2-1,TRBV2,-,-,CASSLQGIPSDNEQFF,TGTGCCAGCAGTTTACAGGGTATCCCCTCCGACAATGAGCAGTTCTTC
TRBJ1-6,TRBV19,-,once,CASTLGGVGSPLHF,TGTGCCAGTACCCTAGGGGGGGTAGGATCACCCCTCCACTTT